This entry lists 25 T cell receptor beta chains sequenced from one sample in a study of early T cells in non-severe SARS-CoV-2 infection. TCRdb passed the 5' RACE reads through MiXCR, listing each CDR3 protein once. The sample contains under 95,000 distinct CDR3 sequences, around 14% of which appear only once. The sequenced sample consisted of whole blood. The receptors originated from an adult who was a healthcare worker with PCR-confirmed SARS-CoV-2 infection or an uninfected control (not recorded which).

This sequence joins TRBV4-3 and TRBJ1-4; TRBD1 matches 10 bases. CDR1 and CDR2 (germline): LGHNA, YSLEER. The CDR3 has 16 residues. J lost 5 bases, V lost 3 bases, and 6 bases had no gene match. DNA for the CDR3: TGCGCCAGCAGCCATCGTCCGGGACAGGGGAATGAAAAACTGTTTTTT. Residues: CASSHRPGQGNEKLFF.

The V gene is TRBV6-6, the J gene TRBJ2-1; a possible D gene is TRBD1 (6 bases). The CDR3 consists of 18 residues. CDR1 is MNHNY, CDR2 SVGAGI, per germline (reference sequence). V was shortened by 4 bases and J by 0 bases, with 19 bases between the two germline ends. CDR3 nucleotide sequence: TGTGCCAGCAGTTCGAGTGCCGGACAGTCGAGCTCCTACAATGAGCAGTTCTTC. Protein sequence: CASSSSAGQSSSYNEQFF.

The table lists this clonotype with many counts. The J gene is TRBJ2-1, the V gene TRBV7-8; 10 nucleotides agree with TRBD2. The CDR3 contains 17 residues. V was pared by 2 bases and J by 8 bases, with 12 bases of the junction left unmatched. Germline assignment: CDR1 SGHVS and CDR2 FQNEAQ. The CDR3 sequence is CASSLWEPSGRPDEQFF. The CDR3 DNA is TGTGCCAGCAGCTTATGGGAACCTAGCGGGAGACCGGATGAGCAGTTCTTC.

This clonotype has just a few counts. The rearrangement links TRBV5-1 to TRBJ1-6, with unresolved D. Germline V gene data show CDR1 as SGHRS and CDR2 as YFSETQ. The CDR3 is made up of 15 amino acids. Trimming removed 0 bases at V and 7 bases at J, with 11 bases between. In DNA, the CDR3 is TGCGCCAGCAGCTTGGAGGGCCTGAACAATTCACCCCTCCACTTT. Its protein product is CASSLEGLNNSPLHF.

The rearrangement links TRBV7-2 to TRBJ2-6; TRBD2 aligns across 11 bases. The germline gives CDR1 SGHTA, CDR2 FQGNSA. CDR3 length equals 16 residues. J lost 0 bases, V lost 7 bases, and 2 bases had no gene match. The CDR3 loop is CASKGLADSGANVLTF. The CDR3 DNA reads TGTGCCAGCAAGGGACTAGCGGACTCTGGGGCCAACGTCCTGACTTTC.

The chain couples TRBV27 to TRBJ2-2; D unresolved. Trimming removed 5 bases at V and 0 bases at J, with 13 bases between. Germline CDR1 and CDR2: MNHEY and SMNVEV (reference sequence). The CDR3 length is 16 residues. In DNA form, the CDR3 reads TGTGCCAGCAGTCATTTCGGGCCCGCGAACACCGGGGAGCTGTTTTTT. Amino acids: CASSHFGPANTGELFF.

The gene calls are TRBV28 and TRBJ1-2; unclear D gene. Per germline, CDR1 MDHEN and CDR2 SYDVKM. The germline V and J ends were trimmed by 5 bases and 0 bases, with 7 bases remaining between them. The CDR3 runs to 13 residues. DNA for the CDR3: TGTGCCAGCAGTCGCGGAACTAACTATGGCTACACCTTC. It codes for CASSRGTNYGYTF.

This clonotype showed up many times. The V call is TRBV4-1, the J call TRBJ1-6; the D gene is possibly TRBD1 (5 bases). V lost 6 bases, J lost 5 bases, and 11 bases lay in between. The length of the CDR3 is 14 residues. Germline loops: CDR1 MGHRA, CDR2 YSYEKL. The CDR3 DNA reads TGCGCCAGCAGTTTGACAGCAAATAATTCACCCCTCCACTTT. Protein sequence: CASSLTANNSPLHF.

This clonotype was observed a handful of times. The gene calls are TRBV18 and TRBJ2-1; the match to TRBD2 covers 7 bases. This CDR3 contains 15 residues. Germline trimming cut 0 bases from V and 7 bases from J; bases unmatched to any gene: 6. Germline V lookup: CDR1 KGHSH, CDR2 LQKENI. The DNA for the CDR3 is TGTGCCAGCTCACCACCTGCAGGGAGGGGAAATGAGCAGTTCTTC. It codes for CASSPPAGRGNEQFF.

The table lists this clonotype with a few counts. The chain joins TRBV6-2 or TRBV6-3 to TRBJ2-7; the match to TRBD2 covers 10 bases. CDR3 size: 16 residues. The V gene end was trimmed by 0 bases and the J gene end by 6 bases; junction bases not matched to a gene: 8. CDR1 is MNHEY, CDR2 SVGEGT, per germline. Here the CDR3 DNA reads TGTGCCAGCAGTTACTCGTCGGCTAGCGGGAGTGGCGAGCAGTACTTC. Residues: CASSYSSASGSGEQYF.

The chain uses TRBV20-1 and TRBJ2-1, with 7 bases aligning to TRBD2. This CDR3 has 14 residues. Germline V gene data show CDR1 as DFQATT and CDR2 as SNEGSKA (reference sequence). V shed 5 bases, J shed 5 bases, and the junction held 9 bases outside the gene matches. The CDR3 region has the DNA TGCAGTGCTGCCGTACTAGCGAAAAACAATGAGCAGTTCTTC. Encoded protein: CSAAVLAKNNEQFF.

This clonotype turned up a few times. The rearrangement joins TRBV29-1 to TRBJ2-7; TRBD1 aligns across 7 bases. The V gene's germline CDR1 is SQVTM and CDR2 ANQGSEA. The CDR3 loop spans 14 amino acids. The CDR3 region is CRLGTDALPYEQYF. CDR3 in DNA: TGCAGGCTTGGGACAGACGCACTCCCCTACGAGCAGTACTTC.

This clonotype was recorded a few times. V is TRBV29-1 and J is TRBJ2-7, with D unclear. Trimming stripped 6 bases from V and 0 bases from J, with 15 bases between. The CDR3 totals 14 residues. The germline V gene has CDR1 SQVTM and CDR2 ANQGSEA. CDR3: CSVKVTLDSYEQYF. The CDR3 DNA sequence: TGCAGCGTGAAGGTGACACTCGACTCCTACGAGCAGTACTTC.

The count of this clonotype is one. The V and J genes are TRBV4-1 and TRBJ1-4; D call uncertain. This CDR3 is built from 15 residues. V lost 1 base and J lost 10, with 16 bases in between. Germline loops: CDR1 MGHRA, CDR2 YSYEKL. The CDR3 DNA follows: TGCGCCAGCAGCCAAGGTCCGTCTGACATAGGAAAACTGTTTTTT. Its translation: CASSQGPSDIGKLFF.

The genes are TRBV5-5 and TRBJ2-7; 12 bases are shared with TRBD2. The CDR3 totals 15 residues. Germline V gene data show CDR1 as SGHKS and CDR2 as YYEKEE (reference sequence). Unmatched junction bases numbered 3, after V lost 3 bases and J lost 2 bases. The CDR3 nucleotides read TGTGCCAGCAGCTGGCTAGCGGGAGGGCCCTACGAGCAGTACTTC. Protein sequence: CASSWLAGGPYEQYF. Looking up the rest from reference TRBV5-5 and TRBJ2-7 gives the full variable domain: DAGVTQSPTHLIKTRGQQVTLRCSPISGHKSVSWYQQVLGQGPQFIFQYYEKEERGRGNFPDRFSARQFPNYSSELNVNALLLGDSALYLCASSWLAGGPYEQYFGPGTRLTVT.

This clonotype has only a few counts. The chain is built from TRBV6-2 or TRBV6-3 and TRBJ2-1; 11 nucleotides line up with TRBD2. With 6 bases clipped from V and 9 bases from J, the junction kept 10 bases outside the gene matches. The CDR3 has 15 residues. The germline gives CDR1 MNHEY, CDR2 SVGEGT. In DNA form, the CDR3 reads TGTGCCAGCAGCTCACTAGCGGGAGTAACCTCTGAGCAGTTCTTC. This sequence encodes CASSSLAGVTSEQFF.

This chain uses TRBV7-2 with TRBJ1-5; TRBD1 is a possible D gene (5 bases). The germline CDR1 and CDR2 sequences are SGHTA and FQGNSA. This CDR3 has 14 amino acids. V gave up 7 bases and J gave up 4 bases, with 14 bases separating them. CDR3 residues: CASTRGGGNQPQHF. CDR3 bases: TGTGCCAGCACCCGAGGCGGGGGGAATCAGCCCCAGCATTTT.

The V call is TRBV9, the J call TRBJ2-5; D not resolved. With 4 bases removed from V and 8 bases from J, the gap between germline ends came to 24 bases. The germline CDR1 and CDR2 sequences are SGDLS and YYNGEE. There are 16 residues in the CDR3. In DNA, the CDR3 is TGTGCCAGCAGCCCTCACAGCCCAAGATTGGGTGAAACCCAGTACTTC. As protein: CASSPHSPRLGETQYF.

This clonotype was observed a handful of times. The chain uses TRBV5-8 and TRBJ1-1, with D uncertain. Germline V CDR1 and CDR2: SGHTS, YDEGEE. The V end lost 1 base, the J end lost 0 bases, and 1 base lay between the germline ends. CDR3 length equals 12 residues. The CDR3 DNA reads as TGTGCCAGCAGCTTGCTGAACACTGAAGCTTTCTTT. It yields the protein CASSLLNTEAFF.

This clonotype turned up a few times. This rearrangement joins TRBV20-1 to TRBJ1-5; no reliable D call. This CDR3 is built from 19 residues. Deletions cut 2 bases from V and 4 bases from J, with 27 bases between. Germline CDR1 reads DFQATT; CDR2 reads SNEGSKA (reference sequence). The CDR3 loop reads CSARLTGPRDTLGNQPQHF. CDR3 DNA: TGCAGTGCTAGACTAACCGGACCACGGGATACCCTGGGGAATCAGCCCCAGCATTTT.

This rearrangement joins TRBV5-5 to TRBJ2-6; TRBD2 is a possible D gene (5 bases). V was pared by 4 bases and J by 4 bases, with 18 bases between. Germline lookup yields CDR1 SGHKS and CDR2 YYEKEE (reference sequence). The CDR3 sequence is 17 residues long. This chain's CDR3 is CASSPRGRAGGANVLTF. The CDR3 DNA reads TGTGCCAGCAGCCCCCGTGGGAGAGCCGGCGGGGCCAACGTCCTGACTTTC.

CDR3 loop: CSAFDSSYQPQHF. Here the CDR3 DNA reads TGCAGTGCTTTCGACAGCTCTTATCAGCCCCAGCATTTT. This chain joins TRBV20-1 and TRBJ1-5; weak D call: TRBD1 (5 bases). The germline gives CDR1 DFQATT, CDR2 SNEGSKA (reference sequence). V dropped 5 bases and J dropped 5 bases, with 13 bases sitting between them. The CDR3 totals 13 residues.

V is TRBV6-5 and J is TRBJ2-2; D is undetermined. Germline V gene sequence: CDR1 MNHEY, CDR2 SVGAGI. The CDR3 runs to 13 residues. V shed 6 bases and J shed 5 bases, with 10 bases lying between them. The CDR3 coding sequence is TGTGCCAGCAGATTAAGACCTACCGGGGAGCTGTTTTTT. It translates to CASRLRPTGELFF.

This chain uses TRBV12-3 or TRBV12-4 with TRBJ2-2; 8 bases line up with TRBD1. The CDR3 is 15 residues long. Trimming at V came to 7 bases and at J to 1 base, leaving 5 bases not matched to a gene. The CDR3 loop is CASTAGTGNTGELFF. The CDR3 bases are TGTGCCAGCACAGCCGGGACAGGGAACACCGGGGAGCTGTTTTTT.

CDR3 bases: TGTGCCAGCAGCGTACAAAAAGAGACCCAGTACTTC. Protein: CASSVQKETQYF. This rearrangement joins TRBV7-2 to TRBJ2-5; D remains ambiguous. This CDR3 has 12 residues. Germline CDR1 reads SGHTA; CDR2 reads FQGNSA. Trimming took 5 bases from V and 3 from J, leaving 7 bases between them.